This record looks at one T cell receptor (beta chain) sequence and its context. Its cognate antigen is unknown. This entry comes from a study of Graves' ophthalmopathy and Graves' hyperthyroidism. Study in general: Investigators collected peripheral blood at initial diagnosis, before any treatment was given. Study-wide findings and caveats: A classifier, a 13-signature model, separated ophthalmopathy from stable hyperthyroidism with more than 85% sensitivity and 81.08% specificity. Among expanded thyroid clonotypes above 0.001 frequency, most also occurred in blood.

RNA transcripts were the source from which TCR beta CDR3 regions were amplified. First-round RT-PCR used HTBI primers; second-round multiplex PCR followed. TCRdb used MiXCR to reprocess the multiplex PCR reads, holding one entry per CDR3 protein. The sample consists of around 400,000 distinct CDR3 sequences, 21% of them appearing once. CDR3 length: 16 residues. The V segment lost 5 bases and the J segment 4 bases; nucleotides outside the gene matches: 5. The hyperthyroidism patients, aged 18 to 65, had been newly diagnosed, with under 2 months' duration. Sample: peripheral blood. The TCR originated in a young woman with stable Graves' hyperthyroidism. This rearrangement joins TRBV12-3 or TRBV12-4 to TRBJ2-2, with TRBD1 identical over 12 bases. The CDR3 is CASSPGTGGFTGELFF. CDR3 sequence (DNA): TGTGCCAGCAGTCCCGGGACAGGGGGCTTCACCGGGGAGCTGTTTTTT.